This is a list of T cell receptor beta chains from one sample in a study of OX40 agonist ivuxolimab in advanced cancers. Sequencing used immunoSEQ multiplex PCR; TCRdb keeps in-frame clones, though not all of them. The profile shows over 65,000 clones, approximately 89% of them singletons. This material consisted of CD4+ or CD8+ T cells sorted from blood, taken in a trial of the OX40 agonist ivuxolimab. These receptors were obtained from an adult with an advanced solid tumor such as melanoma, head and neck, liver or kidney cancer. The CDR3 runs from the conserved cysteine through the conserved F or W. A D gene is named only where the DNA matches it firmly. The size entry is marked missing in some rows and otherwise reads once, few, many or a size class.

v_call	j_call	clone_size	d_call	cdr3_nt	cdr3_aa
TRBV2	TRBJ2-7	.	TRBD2	TGTGCCAGCAAAAAGGAGGGGCTAGCGGTCTACGAGCAGTACTTC	CASKKEGLAVYEQYF
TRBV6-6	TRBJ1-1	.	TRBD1	TGTGCCAGCAGTTACGTGCAGGGGGCGGGAAGCACTGAAGCTTTCTTT	CASSYVQGAGSTEAFF
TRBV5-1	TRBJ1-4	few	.	TGCGCCAGCAGCTTGAGGGCTGATAATGAAAAACTGTTTTTT	CASSLRADNEKLFF
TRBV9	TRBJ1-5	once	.	TGTGCCAGCAGCGCTGAGGGGAATCAGCCCCAGCATTTT	CASSAEGNQPQHF
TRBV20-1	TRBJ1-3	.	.	TGCAGTGCTAGAGATCTGAACACCATATATTTT	CSARDLNTIYF
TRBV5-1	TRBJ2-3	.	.	TGCGCCAGCAGCTTCCTCCTTAACCGGGGCACAGATACGCAGTATTTT	CASSFLLNRGTDTQYF
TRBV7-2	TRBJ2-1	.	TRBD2	TGTGCCAGCAGCTTAGAAATGGCGGGGGTGAGGAATGAGCAGTTCTTC	CASSLEMAGVRNEQFF
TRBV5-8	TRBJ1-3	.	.	TGTGCCAGCAGCTTGGTCTGGGGGGCTGGAAACACCATATATTTT	CASSLVWGAGNTIYF
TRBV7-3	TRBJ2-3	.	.	TGTGCCAGCAGCTTCAGCGGATCTAGCACAGATACGCAGTATTTT	CASSFSGSSTDTQYF
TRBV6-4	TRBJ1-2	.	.	TGTGCCAGCAGTGCCGAAGAAGGAGCTAACTATGGCTACACCTTC	CASSAEEGANYGYTF
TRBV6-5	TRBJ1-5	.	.	TGTGCCAGCAGGGGGGACCCACTTCAACCCCAGCATTTT	CASRGDPLQPQHF
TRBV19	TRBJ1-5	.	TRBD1	TGTGCCAGTAGTTCCGGGACAGGGGATTATAGCAATCAGCCCCAGCATTTT	CASSSGTGDYSNQPQHF
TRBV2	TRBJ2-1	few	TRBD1	TGTGCCAGTATATTAGACAGGGGGCCTGGGCATGAGCAGTTCTTC	CASILDRGPGHEQFF
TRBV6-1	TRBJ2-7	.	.	TGTGCCAGCAGTCAAACCTACGAGCAGTACTTC	CASSQTYEQYF
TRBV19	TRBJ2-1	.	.	TGTGCCAGTAGTATAGATCGAAACGGAAATGAGCAGTTCTTC	CASSIDRNGNEQFF
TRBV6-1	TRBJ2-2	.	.	TGTGCCAGCAGACAGGGTTCTAACACCGGGGAGCTGTTTTTT	CASRQGSNTGELFF
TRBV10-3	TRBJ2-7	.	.	TGTGCCATCAGTGAGTCGCTGGGATATAGGGGAGGCTCCTACGAGCAGTACTTC	CAISESLGYRGGSYEQYF
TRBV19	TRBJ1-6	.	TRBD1	TGTGCCAGTAGTATTGACAGGGAGGGTTCACCCCTCCACTTT	CASSIDREGSPLHF
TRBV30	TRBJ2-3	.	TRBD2	TGTGCCTGGAGTGAAGCGGGGGGATTCACAGATACGCAGTATTTT	CAWSEAGGFTDTQYF
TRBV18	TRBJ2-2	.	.	TGTGCCAGCTCACCACAAGGGGGTTCGAACACCGGGGAGCTGTTTTTT	CASSPQGGSNTGELFF
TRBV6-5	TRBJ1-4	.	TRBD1	TGTGCCAGCAGTTACACGACAGGGGAGTATGAAAAACTGTTTTTT	CASSYTTGEYEKLFF
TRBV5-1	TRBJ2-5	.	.	TGCGCCAGCAGCTTGGCCAGGGATCAAGAGACCCAGTACTTC	CASSLARDQETQYF
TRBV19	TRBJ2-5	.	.	TGTGCCAGCCGAGGGGCAGGGCGGGAGACCCAGTACTTC	CASRGAGRETQYF
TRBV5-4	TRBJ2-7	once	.	TGTGCCAGCAGCCTTAACCTCGACGAGCAGTACTTC	CASSLNLDEQYF
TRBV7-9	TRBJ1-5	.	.	TGTGCCAGCAGCTTAGCCAAGGGAGGCAATCAGCCCCAGCATTTT	CASSLAKGGNQPQHF
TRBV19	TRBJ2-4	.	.	TGTGCCAGTAGGGAGGGGTATTCGAACATTCAGTACTTC	CASREGYSNIQYF
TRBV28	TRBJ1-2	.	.	TGTGCCAGCAGTTTACTAGGAGATGGCTACACCTTC	CASSLLGDGYTF
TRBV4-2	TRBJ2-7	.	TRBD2	TGTGCCAGCAGACCGGGACTAGCGGCCGAGCAGTACTTC	CASRPGLAAEQYF
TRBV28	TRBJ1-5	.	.	TGTGCCAGCGTGGTCGGCAATCAGCCCCAGCATTTT	CASVVGNQPQHF
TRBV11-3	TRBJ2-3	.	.	TGTGCCAGCAGCAGGGACGTGACAGATACGCAGTATTTT	CASSRDVTDTQYF
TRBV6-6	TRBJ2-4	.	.	TGTGCCTCCGGAAACCTACAAAACATTCAGTACTTC	CASGNLQNIQYF
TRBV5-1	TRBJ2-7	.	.	TGCGCCAGCAGCCCCTGGGGGTACGAGCAGTACTTC	CASSPWGYEQYF
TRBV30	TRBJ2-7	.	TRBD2	TGTGCAGGAGCAAGCGGGGCCTACGAGCAGTACTTC	CAGASGAYEQYF
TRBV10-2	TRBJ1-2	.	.	TGCGCCAGCAGTGAGATCAGGGACTATGGCTACACCTTC	CASSEIRDYGYTF
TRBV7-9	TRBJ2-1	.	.	TGTGCCAGCAGCGCAACCTGGGGTGAGCAGTTCTTC	CASSATWGEQFF
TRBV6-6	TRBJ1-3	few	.	TGTGCCAGCAGTTATGAGGGCTCTGGAAACACCATATATTTT	CASSYEGSGNTIYF
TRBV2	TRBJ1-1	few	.	TGTGCCAGCAGGACTACAGGGAACACTGAAGCTTTCTTT	CASRTTGNTEAFF
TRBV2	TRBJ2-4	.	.	TGTGCCATCCAACTCAGGAGGTCGGGGGGCCAAAACATTCAGTACTTC	CAIQLRRSGGQNIQYF
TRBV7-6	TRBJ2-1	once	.	TGTGCCAGCAGCTTAAGACTGGGTACAAATGAGCAGTTCTTC	CASSLRLGTNEQFF